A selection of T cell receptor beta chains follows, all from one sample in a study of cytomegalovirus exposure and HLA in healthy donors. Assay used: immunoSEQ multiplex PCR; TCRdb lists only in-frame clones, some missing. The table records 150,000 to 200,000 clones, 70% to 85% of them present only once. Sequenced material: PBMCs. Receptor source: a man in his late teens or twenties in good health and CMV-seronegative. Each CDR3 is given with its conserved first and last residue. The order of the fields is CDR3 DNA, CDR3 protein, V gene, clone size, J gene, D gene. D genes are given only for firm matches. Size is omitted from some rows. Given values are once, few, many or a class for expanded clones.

DNA: TGTGCCAGCAGACCCAGACAGGGAGTAAACTACGAGCAGTACTTC; CDR3: CASRPRQGVNYEQYF; V: TRBV13; size: .; J: TRBJ2-7; D: TRBD1
DNA: TGTGCCATAACGCTAGCGGGAGGGGACGAGCAGTACTTC; CDR3: CAITLAGGDEQYF; V: TRBV10-3; size: few; J: TRBJ2-7; D: TRBD2
DNA: TGTGCCAGCAGCTTAGGGAGCGTCGAGCAGTTCTTC; CDR3: CASSLGSVEQFF; V: TRBV7-8; size: .; J: TRBJ2-1; D: .
DNA: TGTGCCAGCAGGCCTGGGTGGAGCGTCGGGGAGCTGTTTTTT; CDR3: CASRPGWSVGELFF; V: TRBV7-2; size: .; J: TRBJ2-2; D: .
DNA: TGTGCCAGCAGCACAAGGGGGAATCAGCCCCAGCATTTT; CDR3: CASSTRGNQPQHF; V: TRBV6-1; size: .; J: TRBJ1-5; D: .
DNA: TGTGCCAGCAGTTTGTATTACGGGAGGATCGGTCAGCCCCAGCATTTT; CDR3: CASSLYYGRIGQPQHF; V: TRBV28; size: .; J: TRBJ1-5; D: .
DNA: TGTGCCAGCGCAATTAGCGGGAGCTCCTACAATGAGCAGTTCTTC; CDR3: CASAISGSSYNEQFF; V: TRBV11-3; size: .; J: TRBJ2-1; D: TRBD2
DNA: TGTGCCAGTAGTATAGGGACAGGGGTTACTGAAGCTTTCTTT; CDR3: CASSIGTGVTEAFF; V: TRBV19; size: .; J: TRBJ1-1; D: TRBD1
DNA: TGCGCCAGCAGTGAAGATTCGGCGGGGGGGCCCACAGATACGCAGTATTTT; CDR3: CASSEDSAGGPTDTQYF; V: TRBV10-2; size: .; J: TRBJ2-3; D: TRBD2
DNA: TGTGCCAGCAGGCCGACTAGCGGGAGCCACGAGCAGTACTTC; CDR3: CASRPTSGSHEQYF; V: TRBV2; size: medium-sized; J: TRBJ2-7; D: TRBD2
DNA: TGTGCCAGTAGAGAGGACTACTACAATGAGCAGTTCTTC; CDR3: CASREDYYNEQFF; V: TRBV19; size: medium-sized; J: TRBJ2-1; D: .
DNA: TGTGCCAGCAGCTTAGGACCCCTACCGGGACAGGCCACCTACGAGCAGTACTTC; CDR3: CASSLGPLPGQATYEQYF; V: TRBV7-6; size: .; J: TRBJ2-7; D: TRBD1
DNA: TGTGCCAGCATCACCGAGGGGGACAGATTCAACACTGAAGCTTTCTTT; CDR3: CASITEGDRFNTEAFF; V: TRBV28; size: .; J: TRBJ1-1; D: TRBD1
DNA: TGTGCTAGTGCTATGGCTGGAAACACCATATATTTT; CDR3: CASAMAGNTIYF; V: TRBV12-5; size: .; J: TRBJ1-3; D: .
DNA: TGTGCCAGCAGCTTAGCTCAAAACCCCAGGGCGAACACTGAAGCTTTCTTT; CDR3: CASSLAQNPRANTEAFF; V: TRBV13; size: once; J: TRBJ1-1; D: .
DNA: TGTGCCAGCAGCTTGGAACCACCGAGCTCTGGAAACACCATATATTTT; CDR3: CASSLEPPSSGNTIYF; V: TRBV5-4; size: .; J: TRBJ1-3; D: .
DNA: TGCGCCAGCAGCTTGACTCGGGGGGAGCCAGGGGAGACCCAGTACTTC; CDR3: CASSLTRGEPGETQYF; V: TRBV5-1; size: .; J: TRBJ2-5; D: TRBD2
DNA: TGTGCCAGTAGCTGGGACAGTTCTAACTATGGCTACACCTTC; CDR3: CASSWDSSNYGYTF; V: TRBV19; size: .; J: TRBJ1-2; D: TRBD1
DNA: TGTGCCATCAGTCTGACGGGACAGGCGAACACCGGGGAGCTGTTTTTT; CDR3: CAISLTGQANTGELFF; V: TRBV10-3; size: .; J: TRBJ2-2; D: TRBD1
DNA: TGTGCCAGCAGCTTCGAAGACAGGAACACTGAAGCTTTCTTT; CDR3: CASSFEDRNTEAFF; V: TRBV7-8; size: .; J: TRBJ1-1; D: .
DNA: TGTGCCAGCAGTTTATTCGGGACAGATATGGGCTACACCTTC; CDR3: CASSLFGTDMGYTF; V: TRBV28; size: .; J: TRBJ1-2; D: TRBD1
DNA: TGCAGTACCAACAGGGTAGGAGAGCAGTACTTC; CDR3: CSTNRVGEQYF; V: TRBV20-1; size: .; J: TRBJ2-7; D: .
DNA: TGCGCCAGCAGCTTGGCTGGGGGGACCTACGAGCAGTACTTC; CDR3: CASSLAGGTYEQYF; V: TRBV5-1; size: .; J: TRBJ2-7; D: .
DNA: TGTGCCAGCAGCCAAGAGAGAGGGCTTGCGAACACCGGGGAGCTGTTTTTT; CDR3: CASSQERGLANTGELFF; V: TRBV4-2; size: .; J: TRBJ2-2; D: .
DNA: TGTGCCAGCTCACCGGGGCCCATCCGCTACAATGAGCAGTTCTTC; CDR3: CASSPGPIRYNEQFF; V: TRBV18; size: .; J: TRBJ2-1; D: .
DNA: TGTGCCACCAGTCAAACAGGGGGCACTGAAGCTTTCTTT; CDR3: CATSQTGGTEAFF; V: TRBV15; size: .; J: TRBJ1-1; D: TRBD1
DNA: TGTGCCAGCAGTTTAAAGGGAGCGGGAGTGGTAACCCAGTACTTC; CDR3: CASSLKGAGVVTQYF; V: TRBV28; size: .; J: TRBJ2-5; D: TRBD2
DNA: TGCAGCGTCCAAGGCCTGGGGGCGGATGGGACCCAGTACTTC; CDR3: CSVQGLGADGTQYF; V: TRBV29-1; size: .; J: TRBJ2-5; D: .
DNA: TGTGCCAGCAGTTACTCGACAGCGCAAGAGACCCAGTACTTC; CDR3: CASSYSTAQETQYF; V: TRBV6-5; size: .; J: TRBJ2-5; D: .
DNA: TGCGCCAGCAGCTTGGTGGCGGCGACGGGGGAACCCCTCCACTTT; CDR3: CASSLVAATGEPLHF; V: TRBV5-1; size: .; J: TRBJ1-6; D: .
DNA: TGCGCCAGCAGCGCCGGACAGGGTTCCTACGAGCAGTACTTC; CDR3: CASSAGQGSYEQYF; V: TRBV5-1; size: few; J: TRBJ2-7; D: TRBD1
DNA: TGTGCCAGTAGGGAGAACAGGAGGAACACTGAAGCTTTCTTT; CDR3: CASRENRRNTEAFF; V: TRBV19; size: .; J: TRBJ1-1; D: .
DNA: TGTGCCAGCTCCCTCGCGGGCGAGCAGTACTTC; CDR3: CASSLAGEQYF; V: TRBV18; size: once; J: TRBJ2-7; D: .
DNA: TGTGCCAGTAGCCCCTGGACAGGATATCTTTATGGCTACACCTTC; CDR3: CASSPWTGYLYGYTF; V: TRBV19; size: .; J: TRBJ1-2; D: TRBD1
DNA: TGTGCCAGCTACGAGCGGGGAAACTGGTACAATGAGCAGTTCTTC; CDR3: CASYERGNWYNEQFF; V: TRBV18; size: .; J: TRBJ2-1; D: TRBD2
DNA: TGTGCCAGCAGCTTAACCCCTTCAGGGGAGCAGTACTTC; CDR3: CASSLTPSGEQYF; V: TRBV7-2; size: .; J: TRBJ2-7; D: .
DNA: TGCGCCAGCAGCCAGGGACAGGGGGGGTTCGATGAGCAGTTCTTC; CDR3: CASSQGQGGFDEQFF; V: TRBV5-1; size: .; J: TRBJ2-1; D: TRBD1